This T cell receptor (beta chain) was documented in a study of blood T cell repertoires in COVID-19. About the study: PBMCs, B-cell-depleted T cells, or T cells were the source of the cDNA or gDNA that made up the material.

Seattle patients were enrolled while actively infected and followed longitudinally. In the source study's methods: Amplification of reference gene primers provided the estimated nucleated cell counts. TCRdb keeps only in-frame clones here, not all; method: immunoSEQ multiplex PCR. D and trimming were read from the DNA, whereas the V and J calls and clone size are those reported in that table. In the table there are approximately 260,000 clones, around 91% of which are singletons. The CDR3 spans 14 residues. The germline V and J ends were trimmed by 0 bases and 4 bases, with 11 bases remaining between them. Germline V gene sequence: CDR1 SGHKS, CDR2 YYEKEE (reference sequence).

This clonotype was sampled from a woman aged 60-70 years with COVID-19, enrolled during active disease. This chain connects TRBV5-5 to TRBJ2-7; tentative D call: TRBD1 (5 bases). The sample taken for sequencing was peripheral blood. In nucleotides, the CDR3 is TGTGCCAGCAGCTTGGAAGGGGCCTTATACGAGCAGTACTTC. Its translation: CASSLEGALYEQYF.